This T cell receptor (beta chain) is from a study of cytomegalovirus exposure and HLA in healthy donors. After removal of 2 bases from V and 7 bases from J, the junction contained 8 bases not matched to a gene. In germline, CDR1 is MNHNY, CDR2 SVGAGI (reference sequence). The CDR3 runs 15 residues. Primers for the PCR totalled 60 Vbeta and 13 Jbeta. Here immunoSEQ multiplex PCR was the method, and the copy in TCRdb shows in-frame clones only, minus some. The table shows approximately 37,000 clones, with 75% to 85% occurring only once. On this clone itself: The antigen is not known.

Findings and limits, study-wide: In a later analysis, HLA-C alleles had the fewest associated TCRs, DRB1 alleles the most. V- and J-gene trimming in TCR beta was tied to a missense DCLRE1C variant by an analysis performed later.

The V call is TRBV6-6, the J call TRBJ2-3, with 8 bases matching TRBD1. This TCR was sampled from a male donor in good health and CMV-seronegative. Sequencing was performed on PBMCs. The DNA for the CDR3 is TGTGCCAGCAGTTACAGGCAGGGGGCATCAAATACGCAGTATTTT. Protein sequence: CASSYRQGASNTQYF.